Listed below are T cell receptor beta chains from one sample, sequenced in a study of shared clonotypes between healthy human individuals. Assay: immunoSEQ multiplex PCR; the TCRdb copy retains only in-frame clones and omits some. The repertoire holds roughly 2.4 million clones, with 95% as singletons. Sequenced sample: naive CD4+ T cells sorted from blood. Every receptor here comes from a man between 18 and 35 years old in good health. CDR3s include the opening cysteine and the closing phenylalanine or tryptophan. The order of the fields is D gene, J gene, clone size, V gene, CDR3 DNA, CDR3 protein. D genes are given only for firm matches. Expanded clones are given a class, and other clones once, few, many or no size at all.

TRBD2 | TRBJ2-3 | . | TRBV10-3 | TGTGCCACCGGGCCCCCACTAGCGGGGGTTTCAGATACGCAGTATTTT | CATGPPLAGVSDTQYF
. | TRBJ2-5 | . | TRBV10-3 | TGTGCCATCAGTGAGTGGGGATTCCCGGAGACCCAGTACTTC | CAISEWGFPETQYF
. | TRBJ1-4 | . | TRBV2 | TGTGCCAGCAGACAGGGTTTGGAAAAACTGTTTTTT | CASRQGLEKLFF
TRBD2 | TRBJ2-3 | . | TRBV6-5 | TGTGCCAGCAGCCCGGGGGGGAGCACAGATACGCAGTATTTT | CASSPGGSTDTQYF
TRBD1 | TRBJ2-7 | . | TRBV5-1 | TGCGCCAGCAGCTTCTCGACAGGGGGGGACGAGCAGTACTTC | CASSFSTGGDEQYF
TRBD1 | TRBJ1-1 | . | TRBV6-5 | TGTGCCAGCAGTTCAACTGACAGGGTGAACACTGAAGCTTTCTTT | CASSSTDRVNTEAFF
. | TRBJ2-3 | . | TRBV5-1 | TGCGCCAGCCGTAGCGGATTCAGCACAGATACGCAGTATTTT | CASRSGFSTDTQYF
. | TRBJ2-7 | . | TRBV28 | TGTGCCAGCAGTACACCGGATCGTTACGAGCAGTACTTC | CASSTPDRYEQYF
TRBD2 | TRBJ2-5 | . | TRBV7-7 | TGTGCTAGCAGCACGAAAGCGGGGGTGACCCAGTACTTC | CASSTKAGVTQYF
. | TRBJ2-7 | . | TRBV27 | TGTGCCAGCAGTTTGAGGCCCACCTACGAGCAGTACTTC | CASSLRPTYEQYF
. | TRBJ2-1 | . | TRBV28 | TGTGCCAGCAGTTTAGGAGGTGCGAGCTCCTACAATGAGCAGTTCTTC | CASSLGGASSYNEQFF
TRBD1 | TRBJ1-1 | . | TRBV7-9 | TGTGCCAGCAGCTTGCCAGGGGGATACACTGAAGCTTTCTTT | CASSLPGGYTEAFF
. | TRBJ1-6 | few | TRBV7-2 | TGTGCCAGCAGCACATACAGACAGGATTCACCCCTCCACTTT | CASSTYRQDSPLHF
. | TRBJ2-1 | . | TRBV10-3 | TGTGCCATCAGTGAGGACTCGATGACACAGGGAAATGAGCAGTTCTTC | CAISEDSMTQGNEQFF
. | TRBJ2-7 | once | TRBV5-1 | TGCGCCAGCAGCCCTGAGCTGGCGCCAGTGCAGCAGTACTTC | CASSPELAPVQQYF
. | TRBJ1-5 | . | TRBV2 | TGTGCCAGCAACACGCAGGGTAACAGCAATCAGCCCCAGCATTTT | CASNTQGNSNQPQHF
. | TRBJ2-7 | . | TRBV6-6 | TGTGCCAGCTCGGAAAGGCCCTACGAGCAGTACTTC | CASSERPYEQYF
. | TRBJ1-5 | . | TRBV7-9 | TGTGCCAGCAGCCCCCCCGGGACAAGAAATCAGCCCCAGCATTTT | CASSPPGTRNQPQHF
. | TRBJ1-4 | once | TRBV7-7 | TGTGCTAGCAGCTTAAAGGGTCATAATGAAAAACTGTTTTTT | CASSLKGHNEKLFF
TRBD2 | TRBJ2-1 | . | TRBV28 | TGTGCCAGCACGGGACTAGCGGATGGTGAGCAGTTCTTC | CASTGLADGEQFF
. | TRBJ2-3 | . | TRBV7-2 | TGTGCCAGCAGCCCCCTGCCGACGCAGTATTTT | CASSPLPTQYF
. | TRBJ2-3 | . | TRBV27 | TGTGCCAGCAGTTTGAGGCAGGGCCCCTATCAGAAGTATTTT | CASSLRQGPYQKYF
. | TRBJ1-5 | . | TRBV6-1 | TGTGCCAGCAGTGAATATTCGGGGCCGGGCAATCAGCCCCAGCATTTT | CASSEYSGPGNQPQHF
. | TRBJ2-5 | . | TRBV7-2 | TGTGCCAGCAGCTTAAAGAACGGAGAGACCCAGTACTTC | CASSLKNGETQYF
. | TRBJ2-4 | . | TRBV5-1 | TGCGCCAGCAGCTTGGTTGGTGGGGCGGACATTCAGTACTTC | CASSLVGGADIQYF
. | TRBJ1-1 | once | TRBV5-1 | TGCGCCAGCAGCAGTGACAGATCCAAGGGAGCTTTCTTT | CASSSDRSKGAFF
TRBD1 | TRBJ2-7 | . | TRBV29-1 | TGCAGCGCTAGCAGGACAGGGGGCCGGGAGCAGTACTTC | CSASRTGGREQYF